This T cell receptor beta chain stems from a study of naive and memory T cell subsets (dated by TCRdb to about 2017). Study-wide context: An open-source, UMI-based TCR alpha and beta sequencing pipeline was applied to sorted naive and memory peripheral blood T cell subsets. Complete agreement was observed between the functional CMV T cell responses and the IgG serology results. RNA was DNase-treated and reverse transcribed with TCR constant-region primers, mostly using SuperScript III.

Results and caveats for the whole study, not just this receptor: Following error correction, more than 85% of naive TCR sequences occurred only once, which made naive abundance distributions much steeper than those of memory subsets. The repertoire findings for the naive and memory subsets could not be validated, as no ground truth was available. RNA-based TCR counts may be influenced by expression changes linked to T cell activation and differentiation. Naive repertoires, especially CD8, contained a few larger clonotypes, possibly memory cells re-expressing CD45RA. Single alpha or beta chain sequences, rather than paired alpha/beta receptors, were used to define clonotypes. In both CD4 and CD8 cells, a rise in Gini index and a fall in Shannon and inverse Simpson diversity were observed from naive through CM, EM and EMRA. A power law was followed by TCR abundance, with an exponent that differed between naive and memory subsets but was consistent across the three individuals.

Libraries were built with UMI-ligation and nested PCR. The beta constant-region primer consisted of an equimolar mixture of two oligonucleotides that together covered TRBC1 and TRBC2. A single-stranded oligonucleotide containing the SP2 primer and a 12-nucleotide UMI was joined to the 3' end of the cDNA by T4 RNA ligase 1. Four rounds of PCR, combining the SP2 primer with nested alpha and beta constant-region primers, were used to amplify the ligated cDNA. The ligation reaction was incubated at 16°C for about 20-25 hours. PCR2 was typically run as a SYBR Green qPCR and stopped at a predetermined threshold to prevent over-amplification. Every purification after the first one was done using Agencourt AMPure XP magnetic beads. Library amounts were measured by Qubit and library quality was assessed on a TapeStation, where the main peak was expected at around 650 bp. Pooled libraries were sequenced on an Illumina MiSeq with v2 2x251 paired-end kits, typically giving about 0.85-2.3 million reads per sample. Each sample was pooled at about 4.2 nM, and about 4.5-7.5% PhiX was included to help cluster recognition. The original methods were these. FASTQ reads processed by Demultiplexor were assigned V and J genes by Decombinator through tag matching that tolerated a single base-pair mismatch. By using UMIs, Collapsinator corrected both sequencing errors and the frequency errors caused by PCR heterogeneity. CDR3Translator translated TCRs and extracted CDR3s from the conserved cysteine to the FGXG phenylalanine, flagging non-productive sequences. Gini, Shannon entropy and inverse Simpson indices were computed after subsampling the repertoires to the same number of UMI-defined TCRs. Within the linear range, a power law was fitted by maximum likelihood to the distributions of clonotype abundance. On one naive CD8 sample, the pipeline and MIGEC gave similar UMI counts, unique TCR numbers and clonal distributions. In one analysis, naive TCRs also found in any memory subset of the same donor were removed from the naive repertoire. Repertoires were searched for some 7,000 CMV-associated CDR3 sequences compiled from VDJdb and a published dataset. Using fastp at Q25 and MiXCR, TCRdb reprocessed the public reads and kept productive beta chains. For every CDR3 protein sequence, its rows merge into one entry that carries the most common genes and DNA. The V and J calls here are based on TCRdb, not the publication. This sample comprises 130,000 to 150,000 distinct CDR3 sequences, about 17% of them detected only once. About 0.14% of the sample comes from the top ten.

This clonotype was counted many times. Its antigen is not yet known. It has no much larger one-base neighbor in the sample; base qualities were not kept. Relative to germline, V is missing 7 bases and J is missing 2 bases, with 10 bases of the junction outside any gene match. Including the terminal cysteine and phenylalanine, the CDR3 comprises 16 residues. Only the CDR3 region is kept as DNA, spanning 48 bases read in frame from base 1. In the germline V gene, CDR1 corresponds to MGHRA and CDR2 to YSYEKL. TCR alpha and beta chain libraries were amplified separately from the second PCR step onward. Donor CMV status was determined by IFNgamma production from CD4+ T cells after overnight stimulation of fresh PBMCs with CMV viral lysate. CD4 T cells were positively selected with Miltenyi beads, followed by positive selection of CD8 T cells from the CD4-negative fraction. Cells stained for CD3, CD4, CD8, CD45RA, CD27 and a live/dead dye were sorted on a BD Aria II into four subsets by CD45RA and CD27. A few healthy volunteers provided blood, and each donor's sample was split into CD4 and CD8 T cells and then further divided into four differentiation subsets. Roughly 0.11 L of peripheral blood was collected from each donor, and PBMC were isolated by Ficoll-Paque PLUS density-gradient centrifugation. After sorting, cells were lysed in RLT buffer, RNA was extracted using a Qiagen RNeasy kit, and the extracted RNA was stored at -80 degrees C.

The specimen was naive CD4+ T cells from blood. According to the study, the label for this sample's cell subset or site signals: naive T cells, CD45RA high CD27+. The receptor's source is a human donor in good health. The chain uses TRBV4-1 and TRBJ2-5; 10 central nucleotides agree with TRBD1. The CDR3: CASTKGTGVGQETQYF. The nucleotide sequence is given as TGCGCCAGCACTAAGGGGACAGGGGTTGGGCAAGAGACCCAGTACTTC.